This is a list of T cell receptor beta chains from one sample in a study of HIV-infected children after antiretroviral therapy interruption. TCRdb ran MiXCR on the 3' RACE reads and lists one entry per CDR3 protein. The data contain over 35,000 distinct CDR3 sequences, approximately 7% of them singletons. Here the sequenced sample was CD45RA+ CD4+ T cells from PBMCs, pooled from several time points, taken from a donor given antiretroviral therapy, either interrupted or continuous. The receptors stem from a pool of human donors with HIV. Each CDR3 is given with its conserved first and last residue. D genes are given only for firm matches. Clone size is given for some rows only: seen once, a few or many times, or a class if the clone is expanded.

clone_size	v_call	d_call	j_call	cdr3_nt	cdr3_aa
many	TRBV6-1	.	TRBJ2-7	TGTGCCAGCAGTGAAGCGTTGATGGTTGTCAGCTCCTACGAGCAGTACTTC	CASSEALMVVSSYEQYF
.	TRBV20-1	.	TRBJ2-1	TGCAGTGCTAGTGAGCGGTACGTCTCCTACAATGAGCAGTTCTTC	CSASERYVSYNEQFF
many	TRBV6-2/TRBV6-3	TRBD1	TRBJ1-1	TGTGCCAGCAACCCAGGGACAGGAGAAGCTTTCTTT	CASNPGTGEAFF
many	TRBV5-1	TRBD2	TRBJ2-7	TGCGCCAGCAGGGGACTAGCTAGGTACGAGCAGTACTTC	CASRGLARYEQYF
many	TRBV6-5	TRBD1	TRBJ1-1	TGTGCCAGCAGCCCGACTACAGGGGGCCGAACTGAAGCTTTCTTT	CASSPTTGGRTEAFF
many	TRBV12-2	.	TRBJ2-7	TGTGCAAGTCGCTTAGCCTCCTCCCCGGGGTTCTACGAGCAGTACTTC	CASRLASSPGFYEQYF
many	TRBV2	.	TRBJ2-1	TGTGCCAGCAGCCAGTACAATGAGCAGTTCTTC	CASSQYNEQFF
many	TRBV29-1	TRBD1	TRBJ1-1	TGCAGCGTTGGACAGGGGCCTAACACTGAAGCTTTCTTT	CSVGQGPNTEAFF
many	TRBV28	TRBD2	TRBJ2-1	TGTGCCAGCAATAGACGGGGGGTCAATGAGCAGTTCTTC	CASNRRGVNEQFF
many	TRBV7-2	.	TRBJ2-7	TGTGCCAGCAGCTTAGCTAGGCTAGCGATTCACGAGCAGTACTTC	CASSLARLAIHEQYF
few	TRBV7-8	.	TRBJ1-5	TGTGCCAGCAGCTTAGAGGGCTTCGGGAGCAATCAGCCCCAGCATTTT	CASSLEGFGSNQPQHF
.	TRBV5-1	TRBD1	TRBJ2-7	TGCGCCAGCAGCACCGGGACAGGCCTCTTCTACGAGCAGTACTTT	CASSTGTGLFYEQYF
many	TRBV28	TRBD2	TRBJ2-1	TGTGCCAGCAGACCACTAGCGGGGGGATACAATGAGCAGTTCTTC	CASRPLAGGYNEQFF
many	TRBV5-1	.	TRBJ2-5	TGCGCCAGCAGCTTGGTTGGCAGTCAAGAGACCCAGTACTTC	CASSLVGSQETQYF
many	TRBV13	.	TRBJ2-7	TGTGCCAGCAGCGCACCTACATCCAAGGCAGGGTTATTCTCCTACGAGCAGTACTTC	CASSAPTSKAGLFSYEQYF
few	TRBV6-2/TRBV6-3	TRBD1	TRBJ2-7	TGTGCCAGCAGTTACGTCCGACAGGGGTGGGGCGAGCAGTACTTC	CASSYVRQGWGEQYF
medium-sized	TRBV4-2	.	TRBJ1-6	TGTGCCAGCAGCCAAGGCCAATATAATTCGCCCCTCTACTTT	CASSQGQYNSPLYF
many	TRBV28	.	TRBJ1-5	TGTGCCAGCAGTTCCGGGGGGGGAGCACATAATCAGCCCCAGCATTTT	CASSSGGGAHNQPQHF
.	TRBV24-1	TRBD1	TRBJ1-5	TGTGCCACAAGCGACAGGGCTAGCAATCAGCCCCAGCATTTT	CATSDRASNQPQHF
.	TRBV29-1	.	TRBJ1-1	TGCAGCGTTGACGGGGGTTCGAGGTCTGAAGCTTTCTTT	CSVDGGSRSEAFF
many	TRBV20-1	TRBD1	TRBJ1-5	TGCAGTGCTCTAGGGGGCGGGAGCAATCAGCCCCAGCATTTT	CSALGGGSNQPQHF
many	TRBV6-5	.	TRBJ2-1	TGTGCCAGCAGTCCTCGCCGGAAGGTTTCCTACAATGAGCAGTTCTTC	CASSPRRKVSYNEQFF
few	TRBV6-1	TRBD1	TRBJ2-7	TGTGCCAGCAGTGAAGACATCCAGGACAGGGGATCCTACGAGCAGTACTTC	CASSEDIQDRGSYEQYF
.	TRBV3-1	TRBD1	TRBJ1-2	TGTGCCAGCAGCCTGGGGACAGTATCTTTTCGTGGCTACACCTTC	CASSLGTVSFRGYTF
many	TRBV11-2	TRBD1	TRBJ2-2	TGTGCCAGCAGCACCGGACAGGGCTCGTGGACCGGGGAGCTGTTTTTT	CASSTGQGSWTGELFF
.	TRBV4-1	TRBD1	TRBJ1-4	TGTGCCAGCAGCCAAGACAGGGGGCGCAACGAAAGATTATTTTTC	CASSQDRGRNERLFF
few	TRBV11-1	.	TRBJ2-7	TGTGCCAGCGGCTCGCGGTCCGCACCAAACCGCGAGCAGTACTTC	CASGSRSAPNREQYF
.	TRBV13	TRBD1	TRBJ2-7	TGTGCCAGCAGCCGGGACAGGGGGACCTACGAGCAGTACTTC	CASSRDRGTYEQYF
.	TRBV4-3	.	TRBJ2-3	TGCGCCAGCAGCCAAGATGTGACTGCGCCAGATACGCAGTATTTT	CASSQDVTAPDTQYF
many	TRBV7-3	.	TRBJ1-2	TGTGCCAGCAGCTTACTCCAGGGGCTATATGGCTACACCTTC	CASSLLQGLYGYTF
many	TRBV28	.	TRBJ2-7	TGTGCCAGCAGTTTATTGCCAGCCTCCTACGAGCAGTACTTC	CASSLLPASYEQYF
many	TRBV5-1	.	TRBJ1-4	TGCGCCAGCAGCGTGAACAGTGCAACTAATGAAAAACTGTTTTTT	CASSVNSATNEKLFF
few	TRBV5-1	TRBD2	TRBJ2-7	TGCGCCAGCAGTCAGACGGGGGGCTACGAGCAGTACTTC	CASSQTGGYEQYF
.	TRBV20-1	.	TRBJ2-3	TGCAGTGCTAGAGATCGGGGACGGATTGGAGATACGCAGTATTTT	CSARDRGRIGDTQYF
.	TRBV28	TRBD2	TRBJ2-3	TGTGCCAGCAGTTCCCTCCGGGAGGAGACAGATACGCAGTATTTT	CASSSLREETDTQYF
few	TRBV2	.	TRBJ2-1	TGTGCCAGCAGTCCACAGAGAAACTCCTACAATGAGCAGTTCTTC	CASSPQRNSYNEQFF
many	TRBV7-9	TRBD1	TRBJ2-7	TGTGCCAGCAGCTCCGGGACAGGGGTCTACGAGCAGTACTTC	CASSSGTGVYEQYF
many	TRBV20-1	TRBD1	TRBJ2-7	TGCAGTGCTAGAGAAGGGACAGAAGAGCAGTACTTC	CSAREGTEEQYF
many	TRBV11-2	TRBD1	TRBJ2-7	TGTGCCAGCAGAAACCGGGACAGGGGTATCCGGGAGCAGTACTTC	CASRNRDRGIREQYF
many	TRBV28	TRBD1	TRBJ2-2	TGTGCCAGCAGTTTTGGGGACAGGGGCACCGGGGAGCTGTTTTTT	CASSFGDRGTGELFF
many	TRBV7-8	TRBD1	TRBJ1-4	TGTGCCAGCAGCTTAGTTGTCCGACAGGGGGATGAAAAACTGTTTTTT	CASSLVVRQGDEKLFF
many	TRBV7-9	.	TRBJ1-4	TGTGCCAGCAGCTTACGGGGCCCAACTGGTAATGAAAAACTGTTTTTT	CASSLRGPTGNEKLFF
many	TRBV6-2/TRBV6-3	.	TRBJ2-2	TGTGCCAGCAGTTACCAGCAGAACACCGGGGAGCTGTTTTTT	CASSYQQNTGELFF
many	TRBV10-3	TRBD1	TRBJ1-1	TGTGCCATCAGTGAACAGGGACAGATGAACACTGAAGCTTTCTTT	CAISEQGQMNTEAFF
few	TRBV6-6	.	TRBJ1-2	TGTGCCAGCAGCTGGGGCAATCGAGACTATGGCTACACCTTC	CASSWGNRDYGYTF
many	TRBV24-1	.	TRBJ1-5	TGTGCCACCTCCCCCGAGTTGAATCAGCCCCAACATTTT	CATSPELNQPQHF
many	TRBV6-6	.	TRBJ2-4	TGTGCCAGCGGTGAGCTGGGGGGGCGGCAAAACACCTTGTACTTT	CASGELGGRQNTLYF
many	TRBV7-2	TRBD2	TRBJ2-1	TGTGCCAGCAGCTTAGGACTAGCGGGGCGCAATGAGCAGTTCTTC	CASSLGLAGRNEQFF
many	TRBV12-3/TRBV12-4	TRBD1	TRBJ2-5	TGTGCCAGCAGTTTGTCGGACAGGGACCAAGAGACCCAGTACTTC	CASSLSDRDQETQYF
many	TRBV12-3/TRBV12-4	TRBD2	TRBJ2-5	TGTGCCAGCAGTTTGGGCGGGGGGGACCAAGACACCCAGTACTTT	CASSLGGGDQDTQYF
.	TRBV23-1	TRBD1	TRBJ1-1	TGCGCCAGCAGTCCCCGGACAGGAAGCCCCACCACTGAAGCTTTCTTT	CASSPRTGSPTTEAFF
few	TRBV3-1	TRBD2	TRBJ2-1	TGTGCCAGCAGCCAAGATTACGCGGGAGTCACCTACAATGAGCAGTTCTTC	CASSQDYAGVTYNEQFF
many	TRBV20-1	.	TRBJ2-3	TGCAGTGCCACTCCCCGCCCCACGTCAGATACGCAGTATTTT	CSATPRPTSDTQYF
.	TRBV27	.	TRBJ1-2	TGTGCCAGCACCTCTGTTACGGTTGAAAGACCGCTAAACCGCTACACCTTC	CASTSVTVERPLNRYTF
many	TRBV7-8	.	TRBJ1-1	TGTGCCAGCAGCTTAGACAGGTTAGGGGACACTGAAGCTTTCTTT	CASSLDRLGDTEAFF